The present entry profiles one T cell receptor (beta chain) with its context. Antigen unknown. TCRdb's table, derived via immunoSEQ multiplex PCR, lists solely in-frame clones and lacks some. This sample yields tens of thousands of clones, of which approximately 82% are seen a single time; less than 4% belongs to the top ten. The sample comes from a study of neoadjuvant anti-PD-1 for oral cavity cancer. Study-level information: Patients without progression got a fourth dose around day 43. Overall study findings and caveats: Non-responders to neoadjuvant nivolumab had significantly more clonal PBMC T cells than responders. Treg/Th17 ratio rose with pretreatment blood and fell with post-treatment tumor TCRbeta clonality.

The germline V gene encodes CDR1 SGHTA and CDR2 FQGNSA. This CDR3 has 15 residues. The V and J ends lost 5 bases and 0 bases respectively, with 11 bases between them. This specimen was PBMCs, taken before nivolumab (anti-PD-1) treatment. The receptor comes from a person aged 40-85 years with oral cavity squamous cell carcinoma. The J gene is TRBJ1-3, the V gene TRBV7-2; D is unresolved. Written as DNA, the CDR3 is TGTGCCAGCAGCAGGACGGGTTACTCTGGAAACACCATATATTTT. The encoded protein is CASSRTGYSGNTIYF.